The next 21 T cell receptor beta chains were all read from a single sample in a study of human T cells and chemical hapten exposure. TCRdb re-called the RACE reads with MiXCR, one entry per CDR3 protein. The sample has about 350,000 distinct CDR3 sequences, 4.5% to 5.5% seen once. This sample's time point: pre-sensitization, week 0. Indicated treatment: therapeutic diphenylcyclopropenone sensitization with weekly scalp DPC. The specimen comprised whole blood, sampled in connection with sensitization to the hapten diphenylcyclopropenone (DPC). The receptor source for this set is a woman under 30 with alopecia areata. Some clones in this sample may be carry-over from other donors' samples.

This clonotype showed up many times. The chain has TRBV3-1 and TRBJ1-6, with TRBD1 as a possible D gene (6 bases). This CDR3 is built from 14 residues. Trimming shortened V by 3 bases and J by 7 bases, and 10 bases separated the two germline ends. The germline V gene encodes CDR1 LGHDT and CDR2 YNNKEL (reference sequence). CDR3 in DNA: TGTGCCAGCAGCCAGTGGCAGGGGAATTCACCCCTCCACTTT. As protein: CASSQWQGNSPLHF.

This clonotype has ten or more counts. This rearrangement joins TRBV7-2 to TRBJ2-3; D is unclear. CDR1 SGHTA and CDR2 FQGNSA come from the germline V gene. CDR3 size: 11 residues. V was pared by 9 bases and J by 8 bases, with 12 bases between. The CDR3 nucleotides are TGTGCCAGTTCCGCACCCGGTACGCAGTATTTT. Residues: CASSAPGTQYF.

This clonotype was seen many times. In DNA form, the CDR3 reads TGTGCCAGCAGTTCCTTCCGACAGGGGAAAAACACTGAAGCTTTCTTT. This gives the protein CASSSFRQGKNTEAFF. The chain couples TRBV27 to TRBJ1-1; 8 bases agree with TRBD1. Unmatched junction bases numbered 9, after V lost 4 bases and J lost 2 bases. Germline-derived CDR1 and CDR2 are MNHEY and SMNVEV (reference sequence). The CDR3 contains 16 residues.

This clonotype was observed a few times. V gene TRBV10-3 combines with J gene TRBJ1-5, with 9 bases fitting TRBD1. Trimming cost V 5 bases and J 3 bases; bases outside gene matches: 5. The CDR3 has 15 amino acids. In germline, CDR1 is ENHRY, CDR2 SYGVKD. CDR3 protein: CAISTDRGSNQPQHF. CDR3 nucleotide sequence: TGTGCCATCAGTACGGACAGGGGATCCAATCAGCCCCAGCATTTT.

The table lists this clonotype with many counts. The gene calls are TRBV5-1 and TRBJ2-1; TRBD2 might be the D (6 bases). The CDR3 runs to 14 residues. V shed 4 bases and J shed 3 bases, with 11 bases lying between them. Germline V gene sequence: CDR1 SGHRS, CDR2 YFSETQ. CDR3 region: CASSGGANYNEQFF. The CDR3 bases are TGCGCCAGCAGCGGAGGGGCCAACTACAATGAGCAGTTCTTC.

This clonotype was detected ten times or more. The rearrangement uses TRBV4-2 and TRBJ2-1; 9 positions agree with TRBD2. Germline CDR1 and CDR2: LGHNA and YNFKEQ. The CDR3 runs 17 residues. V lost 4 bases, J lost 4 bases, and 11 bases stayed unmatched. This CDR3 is CASSLLASGAPYNEQFF. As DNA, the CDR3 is TGTGCCAGCAGCCTCCTAGCTAGCGGGGCCCCGTACAATGAGCAGTTCTTC.

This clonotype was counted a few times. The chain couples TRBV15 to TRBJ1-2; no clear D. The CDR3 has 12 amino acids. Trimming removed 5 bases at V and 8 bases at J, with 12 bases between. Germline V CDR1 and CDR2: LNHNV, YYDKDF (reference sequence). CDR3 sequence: CATSSTTWGYTF. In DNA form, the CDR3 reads TGTGCCACCAGCTCTACAACGTGGGGCTACACCTTC.

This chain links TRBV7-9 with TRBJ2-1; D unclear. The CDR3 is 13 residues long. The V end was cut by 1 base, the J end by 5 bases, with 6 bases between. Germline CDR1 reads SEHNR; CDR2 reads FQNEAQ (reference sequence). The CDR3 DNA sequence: TGTGCCAGCAGCTTAGTAAGGGACAATGAGCAGTTCTTC. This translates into CASSLVRDNEQFF.

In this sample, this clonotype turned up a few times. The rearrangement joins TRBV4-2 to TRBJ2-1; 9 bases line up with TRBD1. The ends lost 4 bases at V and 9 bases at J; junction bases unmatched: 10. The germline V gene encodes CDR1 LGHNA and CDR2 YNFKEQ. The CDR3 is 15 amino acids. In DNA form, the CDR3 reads TGTGCCAGCAGCCCGGGACTTACAGGGGGCACTGAGCAGTTCTTC. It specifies CASSPGLTGGTEQFF.

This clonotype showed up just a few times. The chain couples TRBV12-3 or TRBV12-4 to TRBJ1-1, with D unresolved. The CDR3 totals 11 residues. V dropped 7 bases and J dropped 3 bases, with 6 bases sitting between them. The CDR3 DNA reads TGTGCCAGCACCTCAGACACTGAAGCTTTCTTT. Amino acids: CASTSDTEAFF.

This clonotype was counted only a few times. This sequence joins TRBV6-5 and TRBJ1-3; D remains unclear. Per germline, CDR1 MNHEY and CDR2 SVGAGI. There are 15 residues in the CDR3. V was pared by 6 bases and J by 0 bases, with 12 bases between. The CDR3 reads CASRDGESSGNTIYF. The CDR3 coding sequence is TGTGCCAGCAGGGACGGAGAGAGCTCTGGAAACACCATATATTTT.

This CDR3 reads CASSYLSVGPNTEAFF. As DNA, the CDR3 is TGTGCCAGCAGTTACTTGTCAGTGGGCCCGAACACTGAAGCTTTCTTT. The gene calls are TRBV6-5 and TRBJ1-1; D is ambiguous. V was shortened by 1 base and J by 1 base, with 13 bases between the two germline ends. The V gene's germline CDR1 is MNHEY and CDR2 SVGAGI. The CDR3 totals 16 residues.

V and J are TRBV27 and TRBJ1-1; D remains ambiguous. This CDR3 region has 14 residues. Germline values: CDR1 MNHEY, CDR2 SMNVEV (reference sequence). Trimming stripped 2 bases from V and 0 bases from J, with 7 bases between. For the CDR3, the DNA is TGTGCCAGCAGTTTAGGCGCCATGAACACTGAAGCTTTCTTT. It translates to CASSLGAMNTEAFF.

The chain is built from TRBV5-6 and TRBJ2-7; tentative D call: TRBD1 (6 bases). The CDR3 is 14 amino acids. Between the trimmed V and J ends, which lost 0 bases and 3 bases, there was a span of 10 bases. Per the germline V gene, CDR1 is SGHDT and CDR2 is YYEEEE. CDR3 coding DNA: TGTGCCAGCAGCTTGGCGACAGGATTCTACGAGCAGTACTTC. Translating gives CASSLATGFYEQYF.

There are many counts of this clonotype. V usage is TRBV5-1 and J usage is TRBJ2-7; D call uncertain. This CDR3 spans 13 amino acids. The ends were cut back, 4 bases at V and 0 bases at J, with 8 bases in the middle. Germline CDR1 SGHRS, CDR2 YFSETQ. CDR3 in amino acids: CASSRTDSYEQYF. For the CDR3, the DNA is TGCGCCAGCAGCCGTACGGACTCCTACGAGCAGTACTTC.

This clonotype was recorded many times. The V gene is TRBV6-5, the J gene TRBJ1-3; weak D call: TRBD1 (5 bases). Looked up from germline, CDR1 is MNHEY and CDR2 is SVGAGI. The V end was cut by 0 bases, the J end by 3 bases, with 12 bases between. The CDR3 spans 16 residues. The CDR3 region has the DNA TGTGCCAGCAGTTACTCGTCAAGGGGCGGTGGAAACACCATATATTTT. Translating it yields CASSYSSRGGGNTIYF.

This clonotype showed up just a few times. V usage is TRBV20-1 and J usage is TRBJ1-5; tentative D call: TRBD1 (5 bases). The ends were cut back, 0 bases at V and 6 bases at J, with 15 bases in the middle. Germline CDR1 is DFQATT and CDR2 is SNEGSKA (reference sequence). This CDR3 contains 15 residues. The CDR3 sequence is CSARDWKRGAQPQHF. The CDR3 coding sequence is TGCAGTGCTAGAGATTGGAAGAGGGGCGCTCAGCCCCAGCATTTT.

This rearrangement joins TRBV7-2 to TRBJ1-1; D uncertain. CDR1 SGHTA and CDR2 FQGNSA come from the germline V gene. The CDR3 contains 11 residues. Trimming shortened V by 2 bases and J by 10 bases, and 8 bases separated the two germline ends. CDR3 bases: TGTGCCAGCAGCTTAATGGGGAGAGCTTTCTTT. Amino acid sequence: CASSLMGRAFF.

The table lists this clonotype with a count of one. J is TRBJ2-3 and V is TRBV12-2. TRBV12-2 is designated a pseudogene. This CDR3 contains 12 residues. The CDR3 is CASRHHTDTQYF. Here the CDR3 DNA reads TGTGCAAGTCGCCACCATACAGATACGCAGTATTTT.

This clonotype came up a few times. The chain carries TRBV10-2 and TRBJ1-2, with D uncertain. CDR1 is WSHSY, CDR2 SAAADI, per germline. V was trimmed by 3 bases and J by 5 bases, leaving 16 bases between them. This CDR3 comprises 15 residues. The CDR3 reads CASSDSGSLEYGYTF. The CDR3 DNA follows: TGCGCCAGCAGTGATTCCGGGAGCTTAGAGTATGGCTACACCTTC.

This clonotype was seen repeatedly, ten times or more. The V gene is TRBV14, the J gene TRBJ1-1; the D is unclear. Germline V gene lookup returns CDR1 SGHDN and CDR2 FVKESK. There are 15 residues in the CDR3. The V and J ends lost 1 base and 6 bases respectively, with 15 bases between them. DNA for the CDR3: TGTGCCAGCAGCCAAGCATTAAGACCGGTTGCTGAAGCTTTCTTT. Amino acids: CASSQALRPVAEAFF.